This is a list of T cell receptor beta chains from one sample in a study of blood T cell repertoires in COVID-19. The data were produced by immunoSEQ multiplex PCR, yet TCRdb's version contains in-frame clones alone and is incomplete. Among a few hundred thousand clones listed, more than 85% were seen once. The source material was peripheral blood. Receptors originate from a person under 30 with COVID-19, enrolled during active disease. Both conserved end residues are part of each CDR3. The D gene is left open where the match is weak. A clone size is listed for some rows: how often the clone was seen (once, few, many), or a class if it is expanded.

TRBJ1-4 | TRBD1 | TRBV28 | . | 15 | CASLVGGQKNEKLFF | TGTGCCAGCCTCGTTGGGGGACAGAAGAATGAAAAACTGTTTTTT
TRBJ2-1 | TRBD2 | TRBV4-2 | . | 17 | CASSRLESGNLYNEQFF | TGTGCCAGCAGCCGTCTTGAAAGCGGGAACCTCTACAATGAGCAGTTCTTC
TRBJ2-3 | . | TRBV10-3 | . | 14 | CAISNKYSTDTQYF | TGTGCCATCAGCAACAAGTATAGCACAGATACGCAGTATTTT
TRBJ2-3 | TRBD2 | TRBV5-5 | . | 16 | CASSLVIGLAEDTQYF | TGTGCCAGCAGCTTGGTAATCGGACTAGCGGAAGATACGCAGTATTTT
TRBJ2-7 | TRBD1 | TRBV2 | . | 15 | CASMGQRQGLGEQYF | TGTGCCAGCATGGGACAAAGACAGGGATTGGGCGAGCAGTACTTC
TRBJ2-5 | TRBD1 | TRBV24-1 | . | 12 | CATSEPGTGLDF | TGTGCCACCAGTGAACCCGGGACAGGCTTAGACTTC
TRBJ1-2 | TRBD1 | TRBV4-1 | once | 15 | CASSQVAGGGYGYTF | TGCGCCAGCAGCCAAGTAGCAGGGGGAGGCTATGGCTACACCTTC
TRBJ1-1 | . | TRBV29-1 | . | 13 | CSVETAGNTEAFF | TGCAGCGTTGAAACGGCAGGGAACACTGAAGCTTTCTTT
TRBJ2-2 | TRBD2 | TRBV7-6 | . | 19 | CASSLEIPGTSGRSGELFF | TGTGCCAGCAGCTTAGAAATTCCCGGGACTAGCGGGAGGTCCGGGGAGCTGTTTTTT
TRBJ2-7 | TRBD2 | TRBV7-8 | . | 15 | CASSLFLRELDEQYF | TGTGCCAGCAGCTTATTCTTGCGGGAGTTGGACGAGCAGTACTTC
TRBJ1-1 | . | TRBV27 | . | 14 | CASTGGATRTEAFF | TGTGCCAGCACGGGGGGGGCCACGCGCACTGAAGCTTTCTTT
TRBJ2-1 | TRBD1 | TRBV5-1 | . | 14 | CASAWGTGGKEQFF | TGCGCCAGCGCTTGGGGGACAGGGGGCAAAGAGCAGTTCTTC
TRBJ1-1 | . | TRBV4-3 | . | 15 | CASSQGSGHSNEAFF | TGCGCCAGCAGCCAGGGCTCGGGACACAGCAATGAAGCTTTCTTT
TRBJ2-5 | TRBD2 | TRBV3-1/TRBV3-2 | . | 16 | CASSPVLAGGEETQYF | TGTGCCAGCAGTCCCGTCCTAGCGGGAGGGGAAGAGACCCAGTACTTC
TRBJ2-5 | TRBD2 | TRBV25-1 | . | 18 | CASSELSRGLAGAETQYF | TGTGCCAGCAGTGAACTATCCAGAGGACTAGCGGGAGCGGAGACCCAGTACTTC
TRBJ1-2 | . | TRBV7-8 | . | 13 | CASSLVPDYGYTF | TGTGCCAGCAGCTTAGTTCCTGACTATGGCTACACCTTC
TRBJ2-3 | TRBD1 | TRBV5-1 | . | 15 | CASSPPTGVTDTQYF | TGCGCCAGCAGCCCCCCGACAGGGGTAACAGATACGCAGTATTTT
TRBJ1-2 | . | TRBV10-3 | . | 12 | CAISEIRAGYTF | TGTGCCATCAGTGAGATCAGGGCCGGCTACACCTTC
TRBJ2-3 | . | TRBV11-1 | . | 14 | CASSLRQITDTQYF | TGTGCCAGCAGCCTAAGACAGATCACAGATACGCAGTATTTT
TRBJ1-1 | . | TRBV6-4 | once | 13 | CASSDPGGTEAFF | TGTGCCAGCAGTGACCCGGGGGGGACTGAAGCTTTCTTT
TRBJ2-3 | . | TRBV6-1 | . | 14 | CASSDGNAADTQYF | TGTGCCAGCAGTGATGGTAATGCGGCAGATACGCAGTATTTT
TRBJ1-1 | . | TRBV5-6 | . | 13 | CASSLAGQPEAFF | TGTGCCAGCAGCTTGGCAGGCCAGCCTGAAGCTTTCTTT
TRBJ1-1 | TRBD1 | TRBV6-5 | . | 15 | CASSPRYRGDTEAFF | TGTGCCAGCAGTCCCAGGTACAGGGGAGACACTGAAGCTTTCTTT
TRBJ1-6 | . | TRBV28 | . | 16 | CASSRQASSYNSPLHF | TGTGCCAGCAGCCGACAGGCAAGCTCCTATAATTCACCCCTCCACTTT
TRBJ2-2 | TRBD2 | TRBV11-3 | . | 15 | CASSLDGGSGGELFF | TGTGCCAGCAGCTTAGATGGCGGGAGTGGCGGGGAGCTGTTTTTT
TRBJ2-5 | TRBD1 | TRBV28 | . | 15 | CASSLPRTGQETQYF | TGTGCCAGCAGTTTACCGAGGACAGGGCAAGAGACCCAGTACTTC
TRBJ2-7 | . | TRBV4-2 | . | 12 | CATADSSYEQYF | TGTGCCACCGCAGACAGTTCCTACGAGCAGTACTTC
TRBJ1-4 | . | TRBV6-6 | . | 13 | CASRGLTNEKLFF | TGTGCCAGCAGGGGGCTTACTAATGAAAAACTGTTTTTT
TRBJ1-2 | . | TRBV7-2 | . | 13 | CASSVHKREGYTF | TGTGCCAGCAGCGTCCACAAGCGAGAAGGCTACACCTTC
TRBJ2-7 | TRBD2 | TRBV28 | . | 13 | CASTSGSSYEQYF | TGTGCCAGCACCAGCGGGAGCTCCTACGAGCAGTACTTC
TRBJ2-1 | TRBD2 | TRBV4-2 | . | 16 | CASSHRSGLASDEQFF | TGTGCCAGCAGCCACAGATCCGGACTAGCGTCCGATGAGCAGTTCTTC
TRBJ2-7 | . | TRBV14 | . | 18 | CASSQKRGTPILDYEQYF | TGTGCCAGCAGCCAAAAACGAGGGACACCCATTCTCGACTACGAGCAGTACTTC
TRBJ2-5 | . | TRBV18 | . | 14 | CASSPRIPAETQYF | TGTGCCAGCTCACCGAGAATCCCTGCGGAGACCCAGTACTTC
TRBJ2-4 | TRBD1 | TRBV20-1 | . | 11 | CSAVEQGNRYF | TGCAGTGCTGTAGAACAGGGGAATCGGTACTTC
TRBJ1-2 | . | TRBV4-2 | . | 16 | CASSQELRAENYGYTF | TGTGCCAGCAGCCAAGAACTCAGGGCGGAGAACTATGGCTACACCTTC
TRBJ1-5 | TRBD1 | TRBV9 | . | 14 | CASSEGQGGLPQHF | TGTGCCAGCAGCGAGGGACAGGGCGGCCTTCCCCAGCATTTT
TRBJ1-5 | TRBD1 | TRBV6-2/TRBV6-3 | . | 14 | CASSSGGYNQPQHF | TGTGCCAGCAGTTCAGGGGGCTACAATCAGCCCCAGCATTTT
TRBJ1-2 | . | TRBV9 | . | 15 | CASSARTGSNYGYTF | TGTGCCAGCAGCGCCAGAACAGGTTCTAACTATGGCTACACCTTC
TRBJ2-1 | . | TRBV7-9 | . | 13 | CASSFGGQKEQFF | TGTGCCAGCAGCTTCGGGGGTCAGAAGGAGCAGTTCTTC